One and the same sample provided the 21 T cell receptor beta chains below, sequenced in a study of shared clonotypes between healthy human individuals. The data were produced by immunoSEQ multiplex PCR, yet TCRdb's version contains in-frame clones alone and is incomplete. The profile shows millions of clones, just over 90% of them singletons. Sequencing input: naive CD4+ T cells sorted from blood. As to subset: CD45RA+ positively selected. These receptors came from a man between 18 and 29 years old in good health.

V gene TRBV5-5 combines with J gene TRBJ2-2; 9 bases match TRBD2. The junction had 4 bases not matched to a gene; V was cut back by 2 bases and J by 5 bases. The length of the CDR3 is 15 residues. Germline values: CDR1 SGHKS, CDR2 YYEKEE (reference sequence). The CDR3 bases are TGTGCCAGCAGCTTCTGGACTAGCGAGACCGGGGAGCTGTTTTTT. It codes for CASSFWTSETGELFF.

V and J are TRBV28 and TRBJ1-6; no clear D gene. This CDR3 has 16 residues. The V end lost 4 bases, the J end lost 8 bases, and 18 bases lay between the germline ends. The germline V gene has CDR1 MDHEN and CDR2 SYDVKM. Written as DNA, the CDR3 is TGTGCCAGCAGTTCCCATTCTAGGATTTTGGATTCACCCCTCCACTTT. Encoded protein: CASSSHSRILDSPLHF. Looking up the rest from reference TRBV28 and TRBJ1-6 gives the full variable domain: DVKVTQSSRYLVKRTGEKVFLECVQDMDHENMFWYRQDPGLGLRLIYFSYDVKMKEKGDIPEGYSVSREKKERFSLILESASTNQTSMYLCASSSHSRILDSPLHFGNGTRLTVT.

The genes are TRBV10-3 and TRBJ1-1; no firm D call. Germline V gene sequence: CDR1 ENHRY, CDR2 SYGVKD. V lost 0 bases and J 1 base, leaving 3 bases between the germline ends. The CDR3 consists of 13 residues. The CDR3: CAISESQNTEAFF. CDR3 DNA sequence: TGTGCCATCAGTGAGTCCCAGAACACTGAAGCTTTCTTT.

For this clone: The same CDR3 also results from other DNA sequences found in this sample. This chain connects TRBV9 to TRBJ2-5; 12 bases agree with TRBD2. The CDR3 sequence is 16 residues long. With V trimmed by 2 bases and J by 2 bases, 4 bases remained unmatched. The V gene's germline CDR1 is SGDLS and CDR2 YYNGEE. CDR3 sequence (DNA): TGTGCCAGCAGCGTGGGACTAGCGGGCGGTCAAGAGACCCAGTACTTC. It encodes CASSVGLAGGQETQYF. Using reference TRBV9 and TRBJ2-5 for the parts outside the CDR3, the full variable domain is DSGVTQTPKHLITATGQRVTLRCSPRSGDLSVYWYQQSLDQGLQFLIQYYNGEERAKGNILERFSAQQFPDLHSELNLSSLELGDSALYFCASSVGLAGGQETQYFGPGTRLLVL.

In DNA, the CDR3 is TGTGCCAGCAGCTCCAGCGGGAACTCCTACAATGAGCAGTTCTTC. It translates to CASSSSGNSYNEQFF. The chain is built from TRBV5-4 and TRBJ2-1, with 7 bases lining up with TRBD2. In germline, CDR1 is SGHNT, CDR2 YYREEE (reference sequence). V lost 3 bases and J lost 0; bases outside the gene matches: 3. The CDR3 runs to 15 residues.

The V gene is TRBV30, the J gene TRBJ1-6; D may be TRBD1 (6 bases). Between the trimmed V and J ends, which lost 4 bases and 7 bases, there was a span of 14 bases. Per the germline V gene, CDR1 is GTSNPN and CDR2 is SVGIG (reference sequence). The CDR3 is made up of 14 amino acids. The CDR3 bases are TGTGCCTGGACAACGGGGGCCGGGAATTCACCCCTCCACTTT. Encoded protein: CAWTTGAGNSPLHF.

The chain uses TRBV21-1 and TRBJ2-4. TRBV21-1 is shown as a pseudogene. The length of the CDR3 is 13 residues. CDR3 sequence (DNA): TGTGCCAGCAGCAAAGACCCAAAAAACATTCAGTACTTC. It translates to CASSKDPKNIQYF.

Regarding this clone: Other DNA sequences in the same sample also yield this CDR3. The chain combines TRBV5-4 with TRBJ2-1; 11 bases map to TRBD2. The length of the CDR3 is 16 residues. Germline CDR1 SGHNT, CDR2 YYREEE (reference sequence). J was trimmed by 3 bases and V by 4 bases; bases with no gene match: 6. The chain's CDR3 is CASSTPGLADYNEQFF. DNA for the CDR3: TGTGCCAGCAGCACGCCGGGACTAGCGGACTACAATGAGCAGTTCTTC.

The V and J genes are TRBV29-1 and TRBJ2-7; 7 bases match TRBD2. CDR3 length: 14 residues. V was pared by 7 bases and J by 9 bases, with 18 bases of the junction left unmatched. Per germline, CDR1 SQVTM and CDR2 ANQGSEA. The CDR3 nucleotides are TGCAGCGCCCGAGAGGGGAGCGGGATGGTGGGGCAGTACTTC. Encoded protein: CSAREGSGMVGQYF.

The chain carries TRBV6-5 and TRBJ2-5; 11 nucleotides match TRBD2. This CDR3 is built from 15 residues. In germline, CDR1 is MNHEY, CDR2 SVGAGI. Trimming cost V 5 bases and J 7 bases; bases outside gene matches: 9. The CDR3 nucleotides are TGTGCCAGCAGTCGCGTAGCGGGAGGGTTGGGGACCCAGTACTTC. Its protein product is CASSRVAGGLGTQYF.

The J gene is TRBJ2-3, the V gene TRBV9, with 7 bases lining up with TRBD1. Germline CDR1 reads SGDLS; CDR2 reads YYNGEE. The CDR3 sequence is 14 residues long. J was trimmed by 0 bases and V by 3 bases; bases with no gene match: 1. Here the CDR3 DNA reads TGTGCCAGCAGCGCGGGACAGAGCACAGATACGCAGTATTTT. Protein sequence: CASSAGQSTDTQYF.

The chain links TRBV5-4 to TRBJ2-2; 12 bases agree with TRBD2. The junction had 8 bases not matched to a gene; V was cut back by 7 bases and J by 4 bases. Looked up from germline, CDR1 is SGHNT and CDR2 is YYREEE (reference sequence). This CDR3 comprises 16 residues. CDR3 in amino acids: CASHGLAGTGTGELFF. Written as DNA, the CDR3 is TGTGCCAGCCACGGACTAGCGGGAACAGGCACCGGGGAGCTGTTTTTT. Variable domain in full (rest from reference TRBV5-4 and TRBJ2-2): ETGVTQSPTHLIKTRGQQVTLRCSSQSGHNTVSWYQQALGQGPQFIFQYYREEENGRGNFPPRFSGLQFPNYSSELNVNALELDDSALYLCASHGLAGTGTGELFFGEGSRLTVL.

As to this clone: No conserved phenylalanine or tryptophan is present at the end of the CDR3, so a read error is the likely explanation. The DNA is omitted, as the CDR3 cannot be located on it reliably, and the CDR3 follows TCRdb's listing. The chain recombines TRBV7-2 with TRBJ2-7; no check of the table's D call, TRBD2, against the DNA was made. The CDR3 is 14 residues long, ends included. Per the germline V gene, CDR1 is SGHTA and CDR2 is FQGNSA. CDR3: CASSSGLAGVSPRM.

The chain has TRBV5-6 and TRBJ2-7, with 10 bases matching TRBD2. The V gene's germline CDR1 is SGHDT and CDR2 YYEEEE. The CDR3 is 18 amino acids. Trimming removed 5 bases from V and 0 bases from J; junction bases left unmatched: 14. The CDR3 reads CASSRQGLTSGTSYEQYF. CDR3 in DNA: TGTGCCAGCAGTCGACAGGGACTAACTAGCGGGACCTCCTACGAGCAGTACTTC.

This rearrangement joins TRBV5-4 to TRBJ1-2, with 8 nucleotides matching TRBD1. Trimming removed 4 bases from V and 2 bases from J; junction bases left unmatched: 4. This CDR3 has 14 amino acids. The V gene's germline CDR1 is SGHNT and CDR2 YYREEE (reference sequence). CDR3 sequence: CASSQRTGNYGYTF. The DNA of the CDR3 is TGTGCCAGCAGCCAAAGGACAGGGAACTATGGCTACACCTTC.

V usage is TRBV7-2 and J usage is TRBJ2-3; D is perhaps TRBD2 (5 bases). V was trimmed by 0 bases and J by 3 bases, leaving 13 bases between them. Germline V gene sequence: CDR1 SGHTA, CDR2 FQGNSA. The CDR3 spans 16 residues. The CDR3 coding sequence is TGTGCCAGCAGCTTAGCGCCCCGGGGTGTGACAGATACGCAGTATTTT. Its protein product is CASSLAPRGVTDTQYF.

The rearrangement joins TRBV4-1 to TRBJ2-3; 11 positions agree with TRBD2. This CDR3 has 20 amino acids. The V gene's germline CDR1 is MGHRA and CDR2 YSYEKL. After removal of 4 bases from V and 2 bases from J, the junction contained 17 bases not matched to a gene. The CDR3 bases are TGCGCCAGCAGCCTCACTAGCGGGAGACTTGCCCTCCCGTACACAGATACGCAGTATTTT. It yields the protein CASSLTSGRLALPYTDTQYF.

The chain combines TRBV19 with TRBJ2-3; D may be TRBD2 (7 bases). Germline V gives CDR1 LNHDA, CDR2 SQIVND (reference sequence). CDR3 length: 14 amino acids. V gave up 6 bases and J gave up 6 bases, with 16 bases separating them. The CDR3 DNA reads TGTGCCAGTAGGCTCCGGGGGGCCGGGGATACGCAGTATTTT. Its protein is CASRLRGAGDTQYF.

The chain recombines TRBV4-1 with TRBJ2-7; 8 bases align to TRBD1. This CDR3 spans 13 amino acids. V trimming: 3 bases; J trimming: 6 bases; junction bases outside the gene matches: 4. Germline CDR1 and CDR2: MGHRA and YSYEKL. The CDR3 nucleotides read TGCGCCAGCAGCCACGAGACAGGGGCCGAGCAGTACTTC. Encoded protein: CASSHETGAEQYF.

This rearrangement joins TRBV5-1 to TRBJ2-4; 7 nucleotides agree with TRBD2. The CDR3 runs to 16 residues. J lost 7 bases, V lost 4 bases, and 14 bases had no gene match. Germline-derived CDR1 and CDR2 are SGHRS and YFSETQ. The CDR3 nucleotides are TGCGCCAGCAGCCAGGGACTATCGTGGGGTGGGAACATTCAGTACTTC. Amino acids: CASSQGLSWGGNIQYF.

This chain joins TRBV5-4 and TRBJ2-1, with TRBD2 matching 8 bases. Germline lookup yields CDR1 SGHNT and CDR2 YYREEE (reference sequence). This CDR3 contains 16 residues. With V trimmed by 6 bases and J by 0 bases, 8 bases remained unmatched. The CDR3 spells CASTRELAGSYNEQFF. CDR3 sequence (DNA): TGTGCCAGCACCAGGGAGCTAGCGGGCTCCTACAATGAGCAGTTCTTC. Full variable domain (missing parts from reference TRBV5-4 and TRBJ2-1): ETGVTQSPTHLIKTRGQQVTLRCSSQSGHNTVSWYQQALGQGPQFIFQYYREEENGRGNFPPRFSGLQFPNYSSELNVNALELDDSALYLCASTRELAGSYNEQFFGPGTRLTVL.